These T cell receptor beta chains were read from a single sample in a study of blood T cell repertoires in COVID-19. Produced via immunoSEQ multiplex PCR; TCRdb's table is partial and in-frame only. Altogether about 260,000 clones are present, around 90% being singletons, with the ten largest covering 3.5% to 4.5%. Sequencing input: peripheral blood. The receptors were gathered from a middle-aged woman with acute or convalescent COVID-19. Each CDR3 is given with its conserved first and last residue. Each record gives: J gene, V gene, clone size, D gene, CDR3 DNA, CDR3 protein. A D gene is named only where the DNA matches it firmly. Where a row states a size, it is once, few, many or the class of an expanded clone; other rows omit it.

>TRBJ2-3|TRBV6-6|.|.
TGTGCCAGCATCGCGGGGCAGGGTAGGGATACGCAGTATTTT
CASIAGQGRDTQYF
>TRBJ1-3|TRBV18|.|.
TGTGCCAGCTTCGCCGGGACAAACTCTGGAAACACCATATATTTT
CASFAGTNSGNTIYF
>TRBJ2-2|TRBV3-1/TRBV3-2|few|TRBD1
TGTGCCAGCATATCCGACAGGGGGGGCACCGGGGAGCTGTTTTTT
CASISDRGGTGELFF
>TRBJ2-1|TRBV7-3|.|TRBD2
TGTGCCAGCAGCTTAGCTAGCGGGGATTACAATGAGCAGTTCTTC
CASSLASGDYNEQFF
>TRBJ2-3|TRBV19|.|.
TGTGCCAGTAGTATAGGCATAGCGTTAAACACAGATACGCAGTATTTT
CASSIGIALNTDTQYF
>TRBJ1-2|TRBV5-4|.|TRBD1
TGTGCCAGCAGCATGGACAGGGGTAGCTATGGCTACACCTTC
CASSMDRGSYGYTF
>TRBJ2-5|TRBV29-1|once|.
TGCAGCGTTGAAGATCCCGGAGAGACCCAGTACTTC
CSVEDPGETQYF
>TRBJ1-1|TRBV5-1|.|TRBD1
TGCGCCAGCAGCTCGGACAGGGCAGGAGGGACTGAAGCTTTCTTT
CASSSDRAGGTEAFF
>TRBJ2-6|TRBV5-4|.|.
TGTGCCAGCAGCTTTCCTAAGTCTGGGGCCAACGTCCTGACTTTC
CASSFPKSGANVLTF
>TRBJ1-5|TRBV9|.|.
TGTGCCAGCAACGGGGGGAGCAATCAGCCCCAGCATTTT
CASNGGSNQPQHF